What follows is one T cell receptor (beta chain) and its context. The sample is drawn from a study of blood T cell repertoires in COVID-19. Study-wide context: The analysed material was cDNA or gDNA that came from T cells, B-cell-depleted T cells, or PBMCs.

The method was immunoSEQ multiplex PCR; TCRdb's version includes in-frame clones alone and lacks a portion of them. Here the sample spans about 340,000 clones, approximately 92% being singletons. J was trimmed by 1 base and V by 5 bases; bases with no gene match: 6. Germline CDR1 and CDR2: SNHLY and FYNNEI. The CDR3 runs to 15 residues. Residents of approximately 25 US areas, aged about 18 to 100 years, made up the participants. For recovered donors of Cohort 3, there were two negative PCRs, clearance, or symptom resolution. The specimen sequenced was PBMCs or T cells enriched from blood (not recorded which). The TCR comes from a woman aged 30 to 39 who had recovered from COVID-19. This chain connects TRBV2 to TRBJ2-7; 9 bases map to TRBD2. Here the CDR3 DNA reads TGTGCCAGCAGTTCCGGGACTAGCCGTTCCTACGAGCAGTACTTC. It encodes CASSSGTSRSYEQYF.